One sample yielded the 30 T cell receptor beta chains listed below, sequenced in a study of blood T cell repertoires in COVID-19. The protocol was immunoSEQ multiplex PCR, while the TCRdb copy is restricted to in-frame clones and leaves out a portion. The sample gives roughly 230,000 clones, 90% of which show up once; 2.1% is in the top ten. The sample taken for sequencing was peripheral blood. Receptors originate from a woman aged 55-70 years with COVID-19, enrolled during active disease.

The rearrangement links TRBV4-2 to TRBJ2-4; D possibly corresponds to TRBD1 (5 bases). The CDR3 has 13 amino acids. Germline lookup yields CDR1 LGHNA and CDR2 YNFKEQ. V lost 9 bases and J 1 base, leaving 10 bases between the germline ends. CDR3 coding DNA: TGTGCCAGTAGGGGATCTGCCAAAAACATTCAGTACTTC. Its translation: CASRGSAKNIQYF.

V usage is TRBV6-2 or TRBV6-3 and J usage is TRBJ1-2; TRBD1 aligns across 8 bases. This CDR3 spans 16 amino acids. The germline gives CDR1 MNHEY, CDR2 SVGEGT. Losses at the gene ends were 0 bases for V and 3 bases for J; bases not matched to a gene: 6. CDR3: CASSYSGQGRHYGYTF. The CDR3 DNA sequence: TGTGCCAGCAGTTACTCAGGACAGGGACGGCACTATGGCTACACCTTC.

The chain has TRBV4-2 and TRBJ1-2; no clear D gene. V was shortened by 0 bases and J by 0 bases, with 17 bases between the two germline ends. The CDR3 covers 18 residues. Germline loops: CDR1 LGHNA, CDR2 YNFKEQ. CDR3 residues: CASSQELYSPNANYGYTF. The DNA of the CDR3 is TGTGCCAGCAGCCAAGAACTCTACAGTCCTAACGCTAACTATGGCTACACCTTC.

The CDR3: CASSVGGLRSTDTQYF. CDR3 bases: TGTGCCAGCAGCGTAGGGGGGCTAAGAAGCACAGATACGCAGTATTTT. This chain links TRBV9 with TRBJ2-3, with D possibly being TRBD1 (6 bases). CDR1 is SGDLS, CDR2 YYNGEE, per germline. Deletions cut 0 bases from V and 0 bases from J, with 11 bases between. The CDR3 has 16 amino acids. Complete variable domain (other parts from reference TRBV9 and TRBJ2-3): DSGVTQTPKHLITATGQRVTLRCSPRSGDLSVYWYQQSLDQGLQFLIQYYNGEERAKGNILERFSAQQFPDLHSELNLSSLELGDSALYFCASSVGGLRSTDTQYFGPGTRLTVL.

The chain combines TRBV28 with TRBJ1-1; possible D gene TRBD1, 5 bases. V was shortened by 3 bases and J by 4 bases, with 12 bases between the two germline ends. The CDR3 is 14 residues long. Germline-derived CDR1 and CDR2 are MDHEN and SYDVKM. CDR3 in amino acids: CASSLEGRSTEAFF. CDR3 DNA: TGTGCCAGCAGTTTGGAGGGGCGGAGCACTGAAGCTTTCTTT. Full variable domain (rest looked up from reference TRBV28 and TRBJ1-1): DVKVTQSSRYLVKRTGEKVFLECVQDMDHENMFWYRQDPGLGLRLIYFSYDVKMKEKGDIPEGYSVSREKKERFSLILESASTNQTSMYLCASSLEGRSTEAFFGQGTRLTVV.

This chain links TRBV2 with TRBJ2-7; D perhaps matches TRBD1 (6 bases). The CDR3 consists of 14 residues. V was shortened by 2 bases and J by 5 bases, with 13 bases between the two germline ends. Per germline, CDR1 SNHLY and CDR2 FYNNEI. The CDR3 reads CASSETKQGNEQYF. In nucleotides, the CDR3 is TGTGCCAGCAGTGAAACGAAACAGGGAAACGAGCAGTACTTC.

The V gene is TRBV19, the J gene TRBJ2-3; D is uncertain. Trimming left V 5 bases short and J 2 bases short, with 11 bases between. The CDR3 is 14 residues long. Germline values: CDR1 LNHDA, CDR2 SQIVND (reference sequence). The CDR3 here is CASSPQLSTDTQYF. The CDR3 nucleotides are TGTGCCAGTAGTCCTCAGTTATCCACAGATACGCAGTATTTT.

This clone was observed a single time. The chain links TRBV6-1 to TRBJ1-2; perhaps TRBD1 as D (5 bases). The V end lost 0 bases, the J end lost 13 bases, and 18 bases lay between the germline ends. Germline V gene sequence: CDR1 MNHNS, CDR2 SASEGT. This CDR3 has 14 residues. The CDR3: CASSEAVDSRHSTF. For the CDR3, the DNA is TGTGCCAGCAGTGAAGCTGTCGACAGCCGTCACTCCACCTTC.

The chain combines TRBV27 with TRBJ1-5, with 10 bases lining up with TRBD1. The germline gives CDR1 MNHEY, CDR2 SMNVEV (reference sequence). The length of the CDR3 is 16 residues. V was pared by 5 bases and J by 2 bases, with 6 bases of the junction left unmatched. Here the CDR3 reads CASSPRTGGGNQPQHF. As DNA, the CDR3 is TGTGCCAGCAGTCCTCGGACAGGGGGGGGCAATCAGCCCCAGCATTTT.

The chain uses TRBV7-9 and TRBJ2-7; 13 bases align to TRBD2. V gave up 5 bases and J gave up 6 bases; unmatched junction bases: 4. The CDR3 extends over 14 amino acids. Germline-derived CDR1 and CDR2 are SEHNR and FQNEAQ (reference sequence). CDR3 bases: TGTGCCAGCAGCGAGACTAGCGGGGGGACCGAGCAGTACTTC. Translating gives CASSETSGGTEQYF.

The V call is TRBV5-1, the J call TRBJ1-5; D is possibly TRBD1 (5 bases). With 6 bases removed from V and 4 bases from J, the gap between germline ends came to 17 bases. Per the germline V gene, CDR1 is SGHRS and CDR2 is YFSETQ. The CDR3 extends over 15 amino acids. CDR3 nucleotides: TGCGCCAGCAAATTCGGGACTTTTGGGAATCAGCCCCAGCATTTT. Its protein is CASKFGTFGNQPQHF.

The chain uses TRBV2 and TRBJ1-5; 10 nucleotides line up with TRBD1. This CDR3 contains 14 residues. The V gene end was trimmed by 7 bases and the J gene end by 5 bases; junction bases not matched to a gene: 5. Germline V gene sequence: CDR1 SNHLY, CDR2 FYNNEI. The CDR3 sequence is CASKDRGLYQPQHF. The CDR3 region has the DNA TGTGCCAGCAAAGACAGGGGGCTTTATCAGCCCCAGCATTTT.

The chain has TRBV13 and TRBJ1-4; TRBD1 matches 8 bases. Germline assignment: CDR1 PRHDT and CDR2 FYEKMQ (reference sequence). This CDR3 is 18 amino acids long. V gave up 5 bases and J gave up 1 base; unmatched junction bases: 12. CDR3 coding DNA: TGTGCCAGCAGCCAGCAGGACAGGGTTTTTGGAACTAATGAAAAACTGTTTTTT. Protein sequence: CASSQQDRVFGTNEKLFF.

For the CDR3, the DNA is TGCGCCAGCAGGGATAGCGGGGGCCATTATGATTTGGAGCAGTTCTTC. Its protein product is CASRDSGGHYDLEQFF. J is TRBJ2-1 and V is TRBV5-1; 9 nucleotides line up with TRBD2. V shed 5 bases and J 10 bases; nucleotides not matched to a gene: 16. CDR1 is SGHRS, CDR2 YFSETQ, per germline. CDR3 length equals 16 residues.

The V call is TRBV10-3, the J call TRBJ1-1, with D possibly matching TRBD1 (5 bases). V was clipped by 7 bases and J by 1 base, with 13 bases between them. CDR1 is ENHRY, CDR2 SYGVKD, per germline. This CDR3 spans 14 amino acids. The DNA for the CDR3 is TGTGCCATCACCCGGGGGGGACCGAACACTGAAGCTTTCTTT. It yields the protein CAITRGGPNTEAFF.

The chain joins TRBV19 to TRBJ2-7; D is unclear. V was cut by 5 bases and J by 1 base, with 12 bases left in between. The CDR3 totals 14 residues. The germline V gene has CDR1 LNHDA and CDR2 SQIVND (reference sequence). Written as DNA, the CDR3 is TGTGCCAGTAGTCCGAGCCATCGGTCCTACGAGCAGTACTTC. Protein sequence: CASSPSHRSYEQYF.

V and J are TRBV7-6 and TRBJ1-6; 9 nucleotides match TRBD1. CDR1 and CDR2 (germline): SGHVS, FNYEAQ. This CDR3 is built from 14 residues. J lost 7 bases, V lost 3 bases, and 1 base had no gene match. DNA for the CDR3: TGTGCCAGCAGCTTGGGGACAGGGAATTCACCCCTCCACTTT. The encoded protein is CASSLGTGNSPLHF.

The V call is TRBV19, the J call TRBJ2-5, with TRBD2 identical over 7 bases. Germline CDR1 reads LNHDA; CDR2 reads SQIVND (reference sequence). This CDR3 region has 15 residues. V shed 5 bases, J shed 4 bases, and the junction held 10 bases outside the gene matches. The CDR3 is CASSPDKREGETQYF. The CDR3 DNA reads as TGTGCCAGTAGTCCAGACAAGCGGGAAGGAGAGACCCAGTACTTC.

The chain is built from TRBV5-6 and TRBJ1-1, with D maybe TRBD1 (5 bases). Germline V gene data show CDR1 as SGHDT and CDR2 as YYEEEE. The V gene lost 2 bases and the J gene lost 7 bases, with 6 bases spanning the gap. The CDR3 totals 11 residues. The CDR3 here is CASSFRGEAFF. The CDR3 bases are TGTGCCAGCAGCTTTAGGGGTGAAGCTTTCTTT.

CDR3 region: CASSLDGGGAYEQYF. The CDR3 nucleotides are TGTGCCAGCAGCTTAGATGGCGGGGGGGCCTACGAGCAGTACTTC. The chain has TRBV7-2 and TRBJ2-7; 9 bases line up with TRBD2. The CDR3 sequence is 15 residues long. Losses at the gene ends were 1 base for V and 2 bases for J; bases not matched to a gene: 3. Germline CDR1 SGHTA, CDR2 FQGNSA.

The J gene is TRBJ1-6, the V gene TRBV6-2 or TRBV6-3; D gene uncertain. V was clipped by 2 bases and J by 11 bases, with 13 bases between them. Germline V gene lookup returns CDR1 MNHEY and CDR2 SVGEGT. The CDR3 has 14 amino acids. This chain's CDR3 is CASSYGGRLAPLHF. For the CDR3, the DNA is TGTGCCAGCAGTTACGGTGGTCGGTTGGCACCCCTCCACTTT.

This chain links TRBV6-5 with TRBJ1-5, with a tentative D call TRBD1 (6 bases). Germline V CDR1 and CDR2: MNHEY, SVGAGI. V was trimmed by 8 bases and J by 3 bases, leaving 14 bases between them. CDR3 length equals 14 residues. CDR3 amino acids: CASAPGQSNQPQHF. The CDR3 DNA reads as TGTGCCAGCGCCCCAGGACAGTCCAATCAGCCCCAGCATTTT.

The V gene is TRBV12-3 or TRBV12-4, the J gene TRBJ2-5; D may be TRBD2 (6 bases). Deletions cut 11 bases from V and 5 bases from J, with 9 bases between. This CDR3 comprises 10 residues. CDR3 loop: CASRGETQYF. DNA for the CDR3: TGTGCCTCACGGGGGGAGACCCAGTACTTC.

The genes are TRBV7-3 and TRBJ2-7; TRBD1 matches 8 bases. The V and J ends lost 5 bases and 3 bases, in that order; junction bases with no gene match: 9. The length of the CDR3 is 15 residues. From germline, CDR1 is SGHTA and CDR2 FQGTGA. The CDR3 loop reads CASSPDRERGYEQYF. The CDR3 region has the DNA TGTGCCAGCAGCCCGGACAGGGAAAGGGGCTACGAGCAGTACTTC.

In its sample, this clone was seen once. The rearrangement links TRBV6-5 to TRBJ2-3; 8 nucleotides agree with TRBD2. The length of the CDR3 is 11 residues. Germline assignment: CDR1 MNHEY and CDR2 SVGAGI. CDR3 bases: TGTGCACCAGCGGGGGCAGATACGCAGTATTTT. As protein: CAPAGADTQYF.

This clone was seen a few times. The junction differs from germline at one of its ends, possibly a read error. The chain carries TRBV5-1 and TRBJ1-2; TRBD1 matches at 7 bases. In germline, CDR1 is SGHRS, CDR2 YFSETQ. The CDR3 runs to 11 residues. CDR3 in DNA: TGCGCCAGCAGCGAACAGGGGCTCCCCATGTTC. Its translation is CASSEQGLPMF.

This chain joins TRBV27 and TRBJ1-5; D gene ambiguous. The CDR3 consists of 16 residues. In germline, CDR1 is MNHEY, CDR2 SMNVEV (reference sequence). Between the trimmed V and J ends, which lost 4 bases and 6 bases, there was a span of 19 bases. The CDR3 region is CASSSESPGFGQPQHF. CDR3 coding DNA: TGTGCCAGCAGTTCGGAGAGTCCGGGGTTCGGTCAGCCCCAGCATTTT.

The CDR3 spells CASSVELATDTQYF. CDR3 coding DNA: TGTGCCAGCAGTGTCGAGCTAGCGACAGATACGCAGTATTTT. J is TRBJ2-3 and V is TRBV2; D may be TRBD2 (6 bases). Trimming shortened V by 4 bases and J by 3 bases, and 11 bases separated the two germline ends. The germline V gene encodes CDR1 SNHLY and CDR2 FYNNEI. The CDR3 is 14 amino acids.

V usage is TRBV4-2 and J usage is TRBJ1-1; D gene uncertain. CDR1 LGHNA and CDR2 YNFKEQ come from the germline V gene. The CDR3 covers 14 residues. Trimming removed 4 bases at V and 1 base at J, with 10 bases between. CDR3 DNA: TGTGCCAGCAGCCCATTAGGAGGGAACACTGAAGCTTTCTTT. Translating it yields CASSPLGGNTEAFF.

This chain joins TRBV20-1 and TRBJ1-1; no definite D call. Per the germline V gene, CDR1 is DFQATT and CDR2 is SNEGSKA (reference sequence). This CDR3 spans 14 amino acids. Trimming shortened V by 3 bases and J by 1 base, and 12 bases separated the two germline ends. Written as DNA, the CDR3 is TGCAGTGCTAGTTCTCGTATTTGGAACACTGAAGCTTTCTTT. It yields the protein CSASSRIWNTEAFF.